Presented here are 14 T cell receptor beta chains from one specimen sequenced in a study of cytomegalovirus exposure and HLA in healthy donors. The study ran its PCR with 60 Vbeta and 13 Jbeta primers. The data were produced by immunoSEQ multiplex PCR, yet TCRdb's version contains in-frame clones alone and is incomplete. Of 100,000 to 150,000 clones in the sample, less than 75% are singletons; the top ten hold around 3.9%. Specimen: PBMCs. The receptors were gathered from a woman between 40 and 50 years old in good health and CMV-seronegative.

By share, this clone counts as medium-sized (0.01 to 0.1%). The chain links TRBV6-4 to TRBJ2-1, with 8 positions matching TRBD2. Trimming cost V 6 bases and J 6 bases; bases outside gene matches: 10. The CDR3 contains 15 residues. Germline V gene data show CDR1 as MRHNA and CDR2 as SNTAGT. The CDR3 DNA follows: TGTGCCAGCAGCGGGGGGGAACAGGATAGCAATGAGCAGTTCTTC. It specifies CASSGGEQDSNEQFF.

This chain uses TRBV29-1 with TRBJ2-1; D may be TRBD2 (7 bases). V was trimmed by 7 bases and J by 4 bases, leaving 11 bases between them. CDR1 SQVTM and CDR2 ANQGSEA come from the germline V gene. This CDR3 has 12 amino acids. The CDR3 loop is CSGGGGYNEQFF. CDR3 coding DNA: TGCAGCGGGGGGGGCGGGTACAATGAGCAGTTCTTC.

This clone occurred a few times. The rearrangement joins TRBV5-8 to TRBJ1-1, with D uncertain. The length of the CDR3 is 13 residues. V lost 2 bases, J lost 4 bases, and 9 bases lay in between. Germline V gene data show CDR1 as SGHTS and CDR2 as YDEGEE. CDR3 nucleotide sequence: TGTGCCAGCAGCTTAACTTTTGGCACTGAAGCTTTCTTT. It codes for CASSLTFGTEAFF. Complete variable domain (other parts from reference TRBV5-8 and TRBJ1-1): EAGVTQSPTHLIKTRGQQATLRCSPISGHTSVYWYQQALGLGLQFLLWYDEGEERNRGNFPPRFSGRQFPNYSSELNVNALELEDSALYLCASSLTFGTEAFFGQGTRLTVV.

The CDR3 region is CASSLPPGDMNTEAFF. Written as DNA, the CDR3 is TGTGCCAGCAGCTTGCCACCAGGGGATATGAACACTGAAGCTTTCTTT. V usage is TRBV5-4 and J usage is TRBJ1-1, with D possibly being TRBD1 (6 bases). Germline CDR1 is SGHNT and CDR2 is YYREEE (reference sequence). The CDR3 covers 16 residues. Trimming removed 1 base at V and 0 bases at J, with 13 bases between.

The gene calls are TRBV7-9 and TRBJ2-1; 7 bases are shared with TRBD1. Trimming cost V 4 bases and J 5 bases; bases outside gene matches: 5. The CDR3 totals 14 residues. The V gene's germline CDR1 is SEHNR and CDR2 FQNEAQ (reference sequence). CDR3 sequence: CASSSTGYDNEQFF. In DNA form, the CDR3 reads TGTGCCAGCAGCTCGACAGGGTACGACAATGAGCAGTTCTTC.

CDR3 in DNA: TGTGCCAGCAGCCCCCCAGGGTACGAGCAGTACTTC. The encoded protein is CASSPPGYEQYF. V usage is TRBV11-2 and J usage is TRBJ2-7; TRBD1 might be the D (5 bases). CDR1 is SGHAT and CDR2 is FQNNGV in the germline V gene. Trimming cost V 5 bases and J 4 bases, with 9 bases left between them. The CDR3 sequence is 12 residues long.

The chain carries TRBV4-1 and TRBJ1-1; D ambiguous. Germline assignment: CDR1 MGHRA and CDR2 YSYEKL. This CDR3 contains 18 residues. Trimming left V 0 bases short and J 4 bases short, with 21 bases between. The CDR3 is CASSQDRSGVVVSTEAFF. CDR3 bases: TGCGCCAGCAGCCAAGATCGGTCCGGGGTGGTCGTTAGCACTGAAGCTTTCTTT.

The V call is TRBV7-6, the J call TRBJ1-4, with D possibly TRBD1 on 6 matching bases. Between the trimmed V and J ends, which lost 1 base and 5 bases, there was a span of 14 bases. Germline V gene sequence: CDR1 SGHVS, CDR2 FNYEAQ. The CDR3 covers 16 residues. The CDR3 reads CASSLESDGQNEKLFF. CDR3 nucleotide sequence: TGTGCCAGCAGCTTAGAGTCAGACGGACAGAATGAAAAACTGTTTTTT.

The chain joins TRBV6-1 to TRBJ2-2, with 8 bases lining up with TRBD1. Unmatched junction bases numbered 9, after V lost 7 bases and J lost 5 bases. The germline V gene has CDR1 MNHNS and CDR2 SASEGT. The CDR3 extends over 15 amino acids. The CDR3 region has the DNA TGTGCCAGCAATGACAGGGGTGGGGGTACCGGGGAGCTGTTTTTT. Translating gives CASNDRGGGTGELFF.

V gene TRBV6-6 combines with J gene TRBJ2-4, with TRBD1 matching 7 bases. This CDR3 region has 16 residues. CDR1 is MNHNY, CDR2 SVGAGI, per germline (reference sequence). With 7 bases clipped from V and 3 bases from J, the junction kept 12 bases outside the gene matches. The CDR3 sequence is CASTLTGSGVKNIQYF. Written as DNA, the CDR3 is TGTGCCAGCACCCTGACAGGGTCTGGGGTCAAAAACATTCAGTACTTC.

The chain combines TRBV14 with TRBJ2-2; no definite D call. This CDR3 is built from 13 residues. V was trimmed by 3 bases and J by 4 bases, leaving 6 bases between them. Germline lookup yields CDR1 SGHDN and CDR2 FVKESK. The CDR3 reads CASSHQSTGELFF. In nucleotides, the CDR3 is TGTGCCAGCAGCCATCAGTCCACCGGGGAGCTGTTTTTT. Variable domain in full (rest from reference TRBV14 and TRBJ2-2): EAGVTQFPSHSVIEKGQTVTLRCDPISGHDNLYWYRRVMGKEIKFLLHFVKESKQDESGMPNNRFLAERTGGTYSTLKVQPAELEDSGVYFCASSHQSTGELFFGEGSRLTVL.

The chain carries TRBV27 and TRBJ1-5; the D is unclear. CDR3 length: 15 residues. Germline V gene sequence: CDR1 MNHEY, CDR2 SMNVEV (reference sequence). Between the trimmed V and J ends, which lost 0 bases and 1 base, there was a span of 7 bases. The CDR3 sequence is CASSLSWHSNQPQHF. CDR3 nucleotides: TGTGCCAGCAGTTTATCCTGGCACAGCAATCAGCCCCAGCATTTT.

The V gene is TRBV7-2, the J gene TRBJ2-5; the match to TRBD2 covers 11 bases. Germline V gene lookup returns CDR1 SGHTA and CDR2 FQGNSA. The CDR3 covers 15 residues. V lost 8 bases to trimming and J lost 2 bases; unmatched junction nucleotides: 7. The CDR3 DNA reads TGTGCCAGCGGCCGAATAGCGGGGGGGCAAGAGACCCAGTACTTC. This gives the protein CASGRIAGGQETQYF. Based on the CDR3 plus reference TRBV7-2 and TRBJ2-5, the full variable domain is GAGVSQSPSNKVTEKGKDVELRCDPISGHTALYWYRQSLGQGLEFLIYFQGNSAPDKSGLPSDRFSAERTGGSVSTLTIQRTQQEDSAVYLCASGRIAGGQETQYFGPGTRLLVL.

The chain is built from TRBV2 and TRBJ1-2; D unclear. The CDR3 has 14 amino acids. V shed 4 bases and J shed 0 bases, with 9 bases lying between them. Germline-derived CDR1 and CDR2 are SNHLY and FYNNEI. The CDR3 spells CASSVFWPNYGYTF. In DNA, the CDR3 is TGTGCCAGCAGTGTGTTTTGGCCTAACTATGGCTACACCTTC.